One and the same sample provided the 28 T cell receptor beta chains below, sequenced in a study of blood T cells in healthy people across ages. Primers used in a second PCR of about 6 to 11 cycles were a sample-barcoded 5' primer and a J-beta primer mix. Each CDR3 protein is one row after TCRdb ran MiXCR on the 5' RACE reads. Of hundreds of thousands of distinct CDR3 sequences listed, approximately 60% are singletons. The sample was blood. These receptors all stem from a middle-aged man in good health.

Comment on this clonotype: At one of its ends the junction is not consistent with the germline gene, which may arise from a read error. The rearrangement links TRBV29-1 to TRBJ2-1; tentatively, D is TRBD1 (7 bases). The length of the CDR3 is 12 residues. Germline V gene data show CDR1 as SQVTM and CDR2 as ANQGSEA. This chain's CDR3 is CSVGGTVNKQFF. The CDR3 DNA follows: TGCAGCGTTGGCGGGACAGTCAATAAGCAGTTCTTC.

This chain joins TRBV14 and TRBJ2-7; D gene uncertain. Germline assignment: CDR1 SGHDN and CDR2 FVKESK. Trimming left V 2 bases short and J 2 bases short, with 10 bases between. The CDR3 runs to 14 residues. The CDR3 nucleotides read TGTGCCAGCAGCCAATTATCAGGAACCTACGAGCAGTACTTC. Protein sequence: CASSQLSGTYEQYF.

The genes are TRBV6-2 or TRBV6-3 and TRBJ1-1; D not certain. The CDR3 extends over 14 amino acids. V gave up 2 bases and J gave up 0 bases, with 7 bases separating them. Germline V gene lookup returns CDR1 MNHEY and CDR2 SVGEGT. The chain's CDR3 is CASSYPLMNTEAFF. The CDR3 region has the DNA TGTGCCAGCAGTTACCCACTCATGAACACTGAAGCTTTCTTT.

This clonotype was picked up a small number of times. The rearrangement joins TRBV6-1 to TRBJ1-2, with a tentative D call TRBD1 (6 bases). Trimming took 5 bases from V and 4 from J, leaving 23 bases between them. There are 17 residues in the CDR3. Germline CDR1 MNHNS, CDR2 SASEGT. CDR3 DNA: TGTGCCAGCAGTCCCGGCCCGGCAGGGGAGTTTATCTATGGCTACACCTTC. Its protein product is CASSPGPAGEFIYGYTF.

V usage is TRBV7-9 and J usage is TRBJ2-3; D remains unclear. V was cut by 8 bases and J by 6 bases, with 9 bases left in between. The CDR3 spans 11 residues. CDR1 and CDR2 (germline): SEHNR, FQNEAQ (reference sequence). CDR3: CASVREDTQYF. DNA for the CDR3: TGTGCCAGCGTTAGAGAGGATACGCAGTATTTT.

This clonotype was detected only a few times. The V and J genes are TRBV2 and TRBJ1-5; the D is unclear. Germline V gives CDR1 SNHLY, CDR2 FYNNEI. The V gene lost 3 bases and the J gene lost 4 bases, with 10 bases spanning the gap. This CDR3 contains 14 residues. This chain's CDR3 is CASSDTKKNQPQHF. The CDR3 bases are TGTGCCAGCAGTGACACCAAAAAGAATCAGCCCCAGCATTTT.

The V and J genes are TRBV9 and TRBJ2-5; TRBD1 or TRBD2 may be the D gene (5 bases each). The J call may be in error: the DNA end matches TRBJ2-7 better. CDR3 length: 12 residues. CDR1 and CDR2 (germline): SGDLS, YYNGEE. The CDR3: CASSANGGEQYF. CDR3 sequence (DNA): TGTGCCAGCAGCGCCAATGGGGGCGAGCAGTACTTC.

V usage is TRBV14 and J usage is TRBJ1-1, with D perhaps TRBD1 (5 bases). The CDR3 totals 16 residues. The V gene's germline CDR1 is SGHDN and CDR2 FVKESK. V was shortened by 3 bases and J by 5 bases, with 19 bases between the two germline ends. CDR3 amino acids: CASSQYPHPWGTEAFF. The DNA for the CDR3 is TGTGCCAGCAGCCAGTATCCACATCCTTGGGGGACTGAAGCTTTCTTT.

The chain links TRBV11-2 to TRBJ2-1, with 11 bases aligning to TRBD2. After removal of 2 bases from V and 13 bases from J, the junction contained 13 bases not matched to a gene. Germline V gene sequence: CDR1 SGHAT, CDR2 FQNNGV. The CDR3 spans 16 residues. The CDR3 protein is CASSLMFELAGEVQFF. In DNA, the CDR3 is TGTGCCAGCAGCTTAATGTTCGAACTAGCGGGAGAGGTTCAGTTCTTC.

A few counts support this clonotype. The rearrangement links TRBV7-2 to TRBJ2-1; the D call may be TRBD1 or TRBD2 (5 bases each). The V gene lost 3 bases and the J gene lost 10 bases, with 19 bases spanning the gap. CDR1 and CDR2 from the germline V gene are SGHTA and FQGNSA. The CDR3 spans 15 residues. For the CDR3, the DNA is TGTGCCAGCAGCTTCAACTCCCCCGGGGCCCAGGAGCAGTTCTTC. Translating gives CASSFNSPGAQEQFF.

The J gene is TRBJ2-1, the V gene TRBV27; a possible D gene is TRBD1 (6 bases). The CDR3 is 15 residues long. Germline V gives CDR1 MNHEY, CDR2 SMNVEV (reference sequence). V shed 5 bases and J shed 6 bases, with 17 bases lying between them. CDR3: CASSPLDSVSNEQFF. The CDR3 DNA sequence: TGTGCCAGCAGTCCATTGGACAGTGTGTCCAATGAGCAGTTCTTC.

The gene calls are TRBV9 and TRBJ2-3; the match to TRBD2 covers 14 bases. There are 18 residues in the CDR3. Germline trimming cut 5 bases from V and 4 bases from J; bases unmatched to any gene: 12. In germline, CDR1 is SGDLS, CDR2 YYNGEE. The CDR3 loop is CASSAGTSGRSSADTQYF. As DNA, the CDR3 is TGTGCCAGCAGTGCAGGGACTAGCGGGAGATCTAGTGCAGATACGCAGTATTTT.

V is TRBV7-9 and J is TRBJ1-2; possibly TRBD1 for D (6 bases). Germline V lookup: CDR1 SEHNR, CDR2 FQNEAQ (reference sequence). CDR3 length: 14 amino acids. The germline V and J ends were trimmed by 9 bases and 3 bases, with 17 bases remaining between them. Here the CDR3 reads CASRPQGAYYGYTF. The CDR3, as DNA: TGTGCCAGTAGGCCACAGGGAGCTTACTATGGCTACACCTTC. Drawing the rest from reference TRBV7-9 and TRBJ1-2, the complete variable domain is DTGVSQNPRHKITKRGQNVTFRCDPISEHNRLYWYRQTLGQGPEFLTYFQNEAQLEKSRLLSDRFSAERPKGSFSTLEIQRTEQGDSAMYLCASRPQGAYYGYTFGSGTRLTVV.

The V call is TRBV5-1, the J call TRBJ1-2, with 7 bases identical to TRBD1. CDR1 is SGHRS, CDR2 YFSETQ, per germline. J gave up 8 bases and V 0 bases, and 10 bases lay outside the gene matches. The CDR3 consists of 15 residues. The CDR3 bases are TGCGCCAGCAGCTTGGCCGATCAGACAGGGCAAGGCTACACCTTC. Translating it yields CASSLADQTGQGYTF.

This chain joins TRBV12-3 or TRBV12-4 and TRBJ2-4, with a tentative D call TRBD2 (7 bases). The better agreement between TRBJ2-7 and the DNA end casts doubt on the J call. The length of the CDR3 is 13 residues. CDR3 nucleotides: TGTGCCAGCAGTTTAAAGGGAGGGGGCGAGCAGTACTTC. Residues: CASSLKGGGEQYF.

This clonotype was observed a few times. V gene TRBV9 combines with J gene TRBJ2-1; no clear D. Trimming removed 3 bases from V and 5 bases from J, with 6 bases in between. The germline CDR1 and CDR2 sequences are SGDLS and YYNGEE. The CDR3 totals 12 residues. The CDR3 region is CASSANDNEQFF. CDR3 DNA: TGTGCCAGCAGCGCCAATGACAATGAGCAGTTCTTC.

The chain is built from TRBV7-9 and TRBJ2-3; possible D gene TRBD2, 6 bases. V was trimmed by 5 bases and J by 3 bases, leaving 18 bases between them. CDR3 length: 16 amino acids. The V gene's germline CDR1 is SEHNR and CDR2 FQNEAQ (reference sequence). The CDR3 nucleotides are TGTGCCAGCAGCCTAGGAAGGGGCGGACTAACAGATACGCAGTATTTT. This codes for CASSLGRGGLTDTQYF.

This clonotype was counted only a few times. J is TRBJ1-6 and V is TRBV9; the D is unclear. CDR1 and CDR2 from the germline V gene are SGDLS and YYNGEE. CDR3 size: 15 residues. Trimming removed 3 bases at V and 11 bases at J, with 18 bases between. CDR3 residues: CASSAEAGGRAPLHF. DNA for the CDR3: TGTGCCAGCAGCGCCGAGGCGGGCGGTAGGGCACCCCTCCACTTT.

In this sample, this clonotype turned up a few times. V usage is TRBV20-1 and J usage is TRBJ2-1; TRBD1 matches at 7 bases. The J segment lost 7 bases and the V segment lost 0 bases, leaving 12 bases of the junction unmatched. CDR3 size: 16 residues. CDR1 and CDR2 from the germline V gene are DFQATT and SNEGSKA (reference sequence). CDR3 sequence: CSARDRPGLRGNEQFF. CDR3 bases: TGCAGTGCTAGAGACCGACCGGGCCTCAGGGGGAATGAGCAGTTCTTC.

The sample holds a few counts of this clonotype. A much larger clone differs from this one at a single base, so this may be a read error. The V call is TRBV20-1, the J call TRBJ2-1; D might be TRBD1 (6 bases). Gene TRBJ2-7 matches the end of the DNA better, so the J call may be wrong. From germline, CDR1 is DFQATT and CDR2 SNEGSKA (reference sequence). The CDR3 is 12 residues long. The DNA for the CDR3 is TGCAGTGCTAGTACAGGGTTCAATGAGCAGTACTTC. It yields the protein CSASTGFNEQYF.

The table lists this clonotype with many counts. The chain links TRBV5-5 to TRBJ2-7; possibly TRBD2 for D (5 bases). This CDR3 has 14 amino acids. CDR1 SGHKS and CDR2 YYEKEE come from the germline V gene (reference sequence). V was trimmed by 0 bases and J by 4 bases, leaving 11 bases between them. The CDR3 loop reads CASSLGGGGYEQYF. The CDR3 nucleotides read TGTGCCAGCAGCTTGGGAGGTGGAGGATACGAGCAGTACTTC. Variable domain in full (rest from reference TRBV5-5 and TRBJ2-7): DAGVTQSPTHLIKTRGQQVTLRCSPISGHKSVSWYQQVLGQGPQFIFQYYEKEERGRGNFPDRFSARQFPNYSSELNVNALLLGDSALYLCASSLGGGGYEQYFGPGTRLTVT.

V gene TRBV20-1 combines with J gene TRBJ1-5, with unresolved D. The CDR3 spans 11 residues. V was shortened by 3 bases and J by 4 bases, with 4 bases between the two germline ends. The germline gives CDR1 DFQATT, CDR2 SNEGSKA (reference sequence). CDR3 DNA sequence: TGCAGTGCTAGCAGAAATCAGCCCCAGCATTTT. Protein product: CSASRNQPQHF.

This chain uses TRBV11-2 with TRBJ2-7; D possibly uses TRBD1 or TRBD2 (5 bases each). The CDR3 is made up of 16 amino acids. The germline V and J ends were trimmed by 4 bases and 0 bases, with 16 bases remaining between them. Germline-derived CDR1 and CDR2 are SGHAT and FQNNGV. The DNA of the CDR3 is TGTGCCAGCAGCTCCCGAGCGGCAGGGAGCTCCTACGAGCAGTACTTC. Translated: CASSSRAAGSSYEQYF.

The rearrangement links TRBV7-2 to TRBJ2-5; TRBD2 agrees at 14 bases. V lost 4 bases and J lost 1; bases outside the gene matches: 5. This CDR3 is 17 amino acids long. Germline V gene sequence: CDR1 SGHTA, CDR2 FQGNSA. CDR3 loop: CASSSGTSGGSQETQYF. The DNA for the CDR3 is TGTGCCAGCAGCTCTGGGACTAGCGGGGGCTCCCAAGAGACCCAGTACTTC.

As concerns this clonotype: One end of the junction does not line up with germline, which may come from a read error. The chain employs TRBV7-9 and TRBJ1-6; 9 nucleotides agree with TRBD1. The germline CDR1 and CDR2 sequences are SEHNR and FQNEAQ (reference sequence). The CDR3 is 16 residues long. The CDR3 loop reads CASSRTGDLPDSPPHF. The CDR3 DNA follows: TGTGCCAGCAGCCGGACAGGGGACCTTCCGGATTCACCCCCCCACTTT.

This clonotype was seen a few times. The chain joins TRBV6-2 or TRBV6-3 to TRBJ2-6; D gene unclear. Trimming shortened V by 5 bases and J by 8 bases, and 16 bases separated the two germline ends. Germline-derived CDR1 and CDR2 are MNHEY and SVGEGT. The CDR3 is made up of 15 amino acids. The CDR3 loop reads CASSLTVTESNVLTF. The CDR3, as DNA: TGTGCCAGCAGTCTCACCGTAACCGAGTCCAACGTCCTGACTTTC.

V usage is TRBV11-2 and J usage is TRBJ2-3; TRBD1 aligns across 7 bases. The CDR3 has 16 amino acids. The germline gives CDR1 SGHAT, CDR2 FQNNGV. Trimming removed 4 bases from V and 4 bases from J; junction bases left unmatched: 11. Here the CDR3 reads CASSYGPTGFADTQYF. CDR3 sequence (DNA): TGTGCCAGCAGCTACGGTCCGACAGGGTTCGCAGATACGCAGTATTTT.

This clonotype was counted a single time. The CDR3 reads CSARDYRGLNQPQHF. CDR3 DNA sequence: TGCAGTGCTAGAGATTACAGGGGGCTAAATCAGCCCCAGCATTTT. V and J are TRBV20-1 and TRBJ1-5, with TRBD1 identical over 9 bases. The CDR3 sequence is 15 residues long. Germline V gene data show CDR1 as DFQATT and CDR2 as SNEGSKA (reference sequence). Unmatched junction bases numbered 4, after V lost 0 bases and J lost 4 bases.